The rows below give T cell receptor beta chains drawn from one sample of a study of early T cells in non-severe SARS-CoV-2 infection. TCRdb recomputed calls from the 5' RACE reads with MiXCR, one row per CDR3 protein. The sample carries around 58,000 distinct CDR3 sequences, about 12% recorded once. The specimen was whole blood. These receptors originate from an adult who was a healthcare worker with PCR-confirmed SARS-CoV-2 infection or an uninfected control (not recorded which). Each CDR3 is given with its conserved first and last residue.

TRBJ2-3 TRBV10-2 CASSESFTDTQYF
TRBJ1-5 TRBV12-3/TRBV12-4 CASREGTGYNQPQHF
TRBJ1-1 TRBV5-1 CASSLGRENTEAFF
TRBJ2-7 TRBV29-1 CSVFRGEYEQYF
TRBJ2-1 TRBV7-9 CAGSFGGTGGLPTYNEQFF
TRBJ2-3 TRBV11-2 CASSQSGGALDTQYF
TRBJ1-5 TRBV4-1 CASSQAPGRDNQPQHF
TRBJ2-1 TRBV4-1 CASSQDLQVRNEQFF
TRBJ2-1 TRBV24-1 CATSDGGGAYNEQFF
TRBJ1-6 TRBV12-3/TRBV12-4 CASSPGQGRSSPLHF
TRBJ2-7 TRBV23-1 CASSHFDRASSYEQYF
TRBJ1-5 TRBV12-3/TRBV12-4 CASTRGNSNQPQHF
TRBJ2-1 TRBV29-1 CSVEDAGSSYNEQFF
TRBJ2-1 TRBV7-9 CASSLMSRGDEQFF
TRBJ1-2 TRBV6-2/TRBV6-3 CASTLQVVGGDGYTF
TRBJ2-7 TRBV10-3 CAISGVGLAGVSEQYF
TRBJ2-1 TRBV2 CASRASGGNNEQFF
TRBJ2-1 TRBV7-2 CASSLARGGNEQFF
TRBJ1-1 TRBV5-6 CASSFVTLNTEAFF
TRBJ1-1 TRBV2 CASRATVNFMNTEAFF
TRBJ1-3 TRBV29-1 CSSSFGGNTIYF
TRBJ2-2 TRBV7-2 CASSPVQLAGGLTTGELFF
TRBJ2-7 TRBV6-5 CASSYLGGEQYF
TRBJ1-6 TRBV7-9 CASSPQNNSPLHF
TRBJ1-1 TRBV7-9 CASRELRDSEAFF
TRBJ1-5 TRBV20-1 CSARVRGLGQPQHF
TRBJ2-7 TRBV12-5 CASGLGGREQYF
TRBJ2-6 TRBV7-6 CASAPPGPSGANVLTF
TRBJ2-2 TRBV7-8 CASSLEDVITGELFF
TRBJ2-4 TRBV9 CASSVGLAAKNIQYF
TRBJ1-2 TRBV20-1 CSARDSAGAGYTF
TRBJ2-7 TRBV4-1 CASRQMVAGTYPYEQYF
TRBJ2-3 TRBV7-2 CASSLGVDRRETDTQYF
TRBJ2-1 TRBV5-1 CASSFDGYNEQFF
TRBJ2-2 TRBV5-6 CASSPRPPQGKAGELFF
TRBJ1-2 TRBV9 CASSGGQGGNYGYTF
TRBJ1-2 TRBV28 CASSWAANYGYTF
TRBJ1-1 TRBV12-3/TRBV12-4 CASSLVFSDTEAFF
TRBJ2-4 TRBV12-3/TRBV12-4 CASSPGQLAKNIQYF
TRBJ1-2 TRBV12-3/TRBV12-4 CASTIGAGYGYTF
TRBJ1-4 TRBV18 CASSPQRPGTFEKLFF
TRBJ2-7 TRBV7-9 CASRESGGNEQYF